The 11 T cell receptor beta chains reported below all come from one sample, sequenced in a study of shared clonotypes between healthy human individuals. Clones were read by immunoSEQ multiplex PCR, and TCRdb kept only the in-frame ones, dropping some. The data hold approximately 530,000 clones, with around 96% observed a single time. The sequenced sample was naive CD4+ T cells sorted from blood. The sample's subset: CD45RA+ positively selected. The receptors come from a woman in her twenties or thirties in good health.

The rearrangement links TRBV7-9 to TRBJ2-3; possible D gene TRBD2, 6 bases. In germline, CDR1 is SEHNR, CDR2 FQNEAQ (reference sequence). Trimming removed 3 bases from V and 5 bases from J, with 18 bases in between. CDR3 length: 16 residues. The CDR3 is CASSFLGPSRGDTQYF. The DNA for the CDR3 is TGTGCCAGCAGCTTCCTCGGGCCCTCGCGGGGAGATACGCAGTATTTT. The full variable domain, its missing parts supplied by reference TRBV7-9 and TRBJ2-3, is DTGVSQNPRHKITKRGQNVTFRCDPISEHNRLYWYRQTLGQGPEFLTYFQNEAQLEKSRLLSDRFSAERPKGSFSTLEIQRTEQGDSAMYLCASSFLGPSRGDTQYFGPGTRLTVL.

The chain employs TRBV28 and TRBJ2-1, with TRBD1 identical over 7 bases. Germline V gene data show CDR1 as MDHEN and CDR2 as SYDVKM. The J segment lost 6 bases and the V segment lost 3 bases, leaving 8 bases of the junction unmatched. The CDR3 is 15 residues long. This CDR3 reads CASSLYRGFSNEQFF. CDR3 bases: TGTGCCAGCAGTTTGTACAGGGGATTTTCCAATGAGCAGTTCTTC.

V usage is TRBV4-1 and J usage is TRBJ2-3; D is possibly TRBD1 (5 bases). CDR1 is MGHRA, CDR2 YSYEKL, per germline. The CDR3 has 12 amino acids. Trimming cost V 1 base and J 9 bases, with 8 bases left between them. The CDR3 DNA reads as TGCGCCAGCAGCCAAGCAGGGCGGACGCAGTATTTT. Translation: CASSQAGRTQYF.

This chain connects TRBV7-9 to TRBJ2-1; 7 bases line up with TRBD2. The length of the CDR3 is 16 residues. Germline trimming cut 1 base from V and 2 bases from J; bases unmatched to any gene: 5. Germline loops: CDR1 SEHNR, CDR2 FQNEAQ (reference sequence). This chain's CDR3 is CASSLGDYLTYNEQFF. The CDR3 coding sequence is TGTGCCAGCAGCTTAGGGGACTACCTAACCTACAATGAGCAGTTCTTC.

The chain uses TRBV6-6 and TRBJ2-1; 7 nucleotides align to TRBD1. CDR1 is MNHNY, CDR2 SVGAGI, per germline (reference sequence). The V gene end was trimmed by 9 bases and the J gene end by 3 bases; junction bases not matched to a gene: 5. The CDR3 loop spans 13 amino acids. The CDR3 sequence: CASRGQFYNEQFF. For the CDR3, the DNA is TGTGCCAGTAGGGGACAGTTCTACAATGAGCAGTTCTTC.

The V call is TRBV2, the J call TRBJ2-1; D uncertain. Germline lookup yields CDR1 SNHLY and CDR2 FYNNEI. This CDR3 spans 15 amino acids. V lost 8 bases and J lost 0, with 14 bases in between. The CDR3 spells CASLTQRNSYNEQFF. The CDR3 nucleotides are TGTGCCAGCCTGACGCAGAGGAACTCCTACAATGAGCAGTTCTTC.

J is TRBJ1-5 and V is TRBV18, with 10 positions matching TRBD1. Germline V lookup: CDR1 KGHSH, CDR2 LQKENI. There are 15 residues in the CDR3. The trim removed 4 bases at V and 3 bases at J, leaving 3 bases unmatched. CDR3 bases: TGTGCCAGCTCACGGGACAGGGGAAACAATCAGCCCCAGCATTTT. Protein: CASSRDRGNNQPQHF.

This chain connects TRBV18 to TRBJ1-1; D may be TRBD1 (6 bases). V was clipped by 3 bases and J by 0 bases, with 11 bases between them. CDR1 and CDR2 (germline): KGHSH, LQKENI. There are 15 residues in the CDR3. The CDR3: CASSPDSSMNTEAFF. CDR3 coding DNA: TGTGCCAGCTCACCGGACAGTTCGATGAACACTGAAGCTTTCTTT. Full variable domain (missing parts from reference TRBV18 and TRBJ1-1): NAGVMQNPRHLVRRRGQEARLRCSPMKGHSHVYWYRQLPEEGLKFMVYLQKENIIDESGMPKERFSAEFPKEGPSILRIQQVVRGDSAAYFCASSPDSSMNTEAFFGQGTRLTVV.

The CDR3 region has the DNA TGCGCCAGCAGCTCCACCGGGACAGGGGAATACGAGCAGTACTTC. Amino acids: CASSSTGTGEYEQYF. This rearrangement joins TRBV5-1 to TRBJ2-7; 10 bases are shared with TRBD1. This CDR3 spans 15 amino acids. The trim removed 3 bases at V and 4 bases at J, leaving 7 bases unmatched. Germline values: CDR1 SGHRS, CDR2 YFSETQ.

V gene TRBV7-3 combines with J gene TRBJ2-7; tentatively, D is TRBD2 (7 bases). Per germline, CDR1 SGHTA and CDR2 FQGTGA. The CDR3 has 16 residues. V lost 1 base, J lost 0 bases, and 13 bases lay in between. CDR3 sequence reads: CASSLRGGVSSYEQYF. As DNA, the CDR3 is TGTGCCAGCAGCTTAAGGGGGGGCGTTAGCTCCTACGAGCAGTACTTC. Filled out from reference TRBV7-3 and TRBJ2-7, the complete variable domain reads GAGVSQTPSNKVTEKGKYVELRCDPISGHTALYWYRQSLGQGPEFLIYFQGTGAADDSGLPNDRFFAVRPEGSVSTLKIQRTERGDSAVYLCASSLRGGVSSYEQYFGPGTRLTVT.

This chain joins TRBV28 and TRBJ1-1, with D uncertain. The CDR3 loop spans 14 amino acids. Trimming took 8 bases from V and 0 from J, leaving 13 bases between them. CDR1 MDHEN and CDR2 SYDVKM come from the germline V gene. In DNA form, the CDR3 reads TGTGCCAGCGCGAGCCCTGGTATGAACACTGAAGCTTTCTTT. It specifies CASASPGMNTEAFF.